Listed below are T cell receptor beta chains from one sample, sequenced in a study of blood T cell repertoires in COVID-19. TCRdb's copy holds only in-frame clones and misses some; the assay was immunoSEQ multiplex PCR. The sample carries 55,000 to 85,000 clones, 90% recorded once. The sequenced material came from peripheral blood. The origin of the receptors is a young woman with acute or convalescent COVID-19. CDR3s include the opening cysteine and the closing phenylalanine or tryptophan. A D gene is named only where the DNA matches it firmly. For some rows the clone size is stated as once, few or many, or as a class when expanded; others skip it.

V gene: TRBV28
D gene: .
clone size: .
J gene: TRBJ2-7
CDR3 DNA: TGTGCCAGCAGTTTATCCCTCCGGGCCCGACAGAAGCTGTACGAGCAGTACTTC
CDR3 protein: CASSLSLRARQKLYEQYF

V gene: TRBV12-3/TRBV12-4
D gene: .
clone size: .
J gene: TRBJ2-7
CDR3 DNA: TGTGCCAGCAGTCTCCAGGGAGAGCAGTACTTC
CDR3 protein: CASSLQGEQYF

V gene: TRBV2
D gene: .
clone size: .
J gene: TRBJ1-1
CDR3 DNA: TGTGCCAGCAGCCCCTTTCCGGGGACAAACACTGAAGCTTTCTTT
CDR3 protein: CASSPFPGTNTEAFF

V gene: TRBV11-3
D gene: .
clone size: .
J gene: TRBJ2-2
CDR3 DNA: TGTGCCAGCAGCTTAGGTGGGCCCACCGGGGAGCTGTTTTTT
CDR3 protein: CASSLGGPTGELFF

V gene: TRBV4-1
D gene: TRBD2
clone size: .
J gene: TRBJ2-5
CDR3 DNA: TGCGCCAGCAGCCAAGGTAGCGGGGGGAGCCAAGAGACCCAGTACTTC
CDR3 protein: CASSQGSGGSQETQYF

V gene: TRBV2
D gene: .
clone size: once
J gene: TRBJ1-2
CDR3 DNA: TGTGCCAGCAGACGGACAGCGGTACGCTATGGCTACACCTTC
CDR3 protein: CASRRTAVRYGYTF

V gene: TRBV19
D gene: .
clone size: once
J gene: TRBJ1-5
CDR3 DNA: TGTGCCAGTAGTTCTACAGGAGGGAGTCAGCCCCAGCATTTT
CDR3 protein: CASSSTGGSQPQHF

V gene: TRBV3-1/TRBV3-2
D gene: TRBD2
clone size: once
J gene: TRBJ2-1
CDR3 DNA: TGTGCCAGCAGCCAAGATTGGGGACTAGTTTACAATGAGCAGTTCTTC
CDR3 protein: CASSQDWGLVYNEQFF

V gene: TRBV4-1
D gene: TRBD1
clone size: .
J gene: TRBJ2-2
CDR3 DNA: TGCGCCAGCAGCCTTCCTAACAGGGGACCCACCGGGGAGCTGTTTTTT
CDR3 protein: CASSLPNRGPTGELFF

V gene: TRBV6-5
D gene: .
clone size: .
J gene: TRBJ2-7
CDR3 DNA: TGTGCCAGCAGCCCGACAGGTGGAAGCTACGAGCAGTACTTC
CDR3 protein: CASSPTGGSYEQYF

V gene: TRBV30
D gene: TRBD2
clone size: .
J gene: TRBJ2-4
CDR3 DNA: TGTGCCTGGAATAGCGGGGGTATAGCCAAAAACATTCAGTACTTC
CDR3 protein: CAWNSGGIAKNIQYF

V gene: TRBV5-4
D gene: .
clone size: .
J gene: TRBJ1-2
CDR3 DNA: TGTGCCAGCAGCTTGGAGGCGTCAGGGCAAGGCGGCTACACCTTC
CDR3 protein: CASSLEASGQGGYTF

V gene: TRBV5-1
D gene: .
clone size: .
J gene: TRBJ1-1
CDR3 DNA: TGCGCCAGCAGCTTGACGTCCCAGGGGTCTGAAGCTTTCTTT
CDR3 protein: CASSLTSQGSEAFF

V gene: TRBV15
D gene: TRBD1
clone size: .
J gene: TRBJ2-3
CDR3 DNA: TGTGCCACCAGCAGAGAGATATGGGGACAGGGGACAGATACGCAGTATTTT
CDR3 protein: CATSREIWGQGTDTQYF

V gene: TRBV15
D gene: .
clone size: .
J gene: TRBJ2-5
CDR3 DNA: TGTGCCACCAGCAGAGTCAGGTTGGAGACCCAGTACTTC
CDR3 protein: CATSRVRLETQYF

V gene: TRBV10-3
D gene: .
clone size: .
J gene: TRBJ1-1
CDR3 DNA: TGTGCCATCAGGGCCGCGACACCCGGGGACACTGAAGCTTTCTTT
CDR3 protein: CAIRAATPGDTEAFF

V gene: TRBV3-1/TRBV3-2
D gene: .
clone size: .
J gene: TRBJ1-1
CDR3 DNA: TGTGCCAGCAGCCACGGACGGGGGAACACTGAAGCTTTCTTT
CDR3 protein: CASSHGRGNTEAFF

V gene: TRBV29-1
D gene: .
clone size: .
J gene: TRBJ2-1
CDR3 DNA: TGCAGCGTTGCCCAGGGGCCGAGCTCCTACAATGAGCAGTTCTTC
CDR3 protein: CSVAQGPSSYNEQFF

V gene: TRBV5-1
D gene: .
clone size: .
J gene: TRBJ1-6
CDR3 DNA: TGCGCCAGCAGCGAACTGAACTATAATTCACCCCTCCACTTT
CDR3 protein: CASSELNYNSPLHF

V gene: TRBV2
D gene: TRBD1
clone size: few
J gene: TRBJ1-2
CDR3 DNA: TGTGCCAGCAGTGGGACAGGGGCGGAATATGGCTACACCTTC
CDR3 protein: CASSGTGAEYGYTF

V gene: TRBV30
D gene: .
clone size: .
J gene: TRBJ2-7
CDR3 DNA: TGTGCCTGGAGTGTACTTCAGGGGGGCTACGAGCAGTACTTC
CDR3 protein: CAWSVLQGGYEQYF

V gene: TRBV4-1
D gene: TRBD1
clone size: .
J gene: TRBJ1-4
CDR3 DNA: TGCGCCAGCAGCCAATCAGACAGGGTGGGGGAAAAACTGTTTTTT
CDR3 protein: CASSQSDRVGEKLFF

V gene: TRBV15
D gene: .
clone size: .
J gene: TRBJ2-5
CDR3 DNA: TGTGCCACCAGCAGAGATTGGACGGAGGGGGAGACCCAGTACTTC
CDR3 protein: CATSRDWTEGETQYF

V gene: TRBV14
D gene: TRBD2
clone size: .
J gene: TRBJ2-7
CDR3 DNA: TGTGCCAGCAGCCTAGGACTAGCGGGACCCTACGAGCAGTACTTC
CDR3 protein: CASSLGLAGPYEQYF

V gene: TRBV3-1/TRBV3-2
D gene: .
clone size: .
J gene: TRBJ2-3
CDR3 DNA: TGTGCCAGCAGCCCACACACAGATACGCAGTATTTT
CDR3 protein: CASSPHTDTQYF

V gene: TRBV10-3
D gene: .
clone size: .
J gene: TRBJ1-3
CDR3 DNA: TGTGCCATCAGTGAGTTAGGACACTCCTCTGGAAACACCATATATTTT
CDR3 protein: CAISELGHSSGNTIYF

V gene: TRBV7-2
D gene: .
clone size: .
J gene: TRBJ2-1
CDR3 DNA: TGTGCCAGCAGCTTAGGAGCCGGGACATCTTTGGGGTATGAGCAGTTCTTC
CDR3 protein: CASSLGAGTSLGYEQFF

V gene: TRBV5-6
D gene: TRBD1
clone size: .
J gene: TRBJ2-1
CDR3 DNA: TGTGCCAGCAGCTTGCGGGACAGAGCCTACAATGAGCAGTTCTTC
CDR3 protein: CASSLRDRAYNEQFF

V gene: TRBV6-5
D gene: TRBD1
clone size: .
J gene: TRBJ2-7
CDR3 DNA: TGTGCCAGCAGACGGGGACAGCAAGTGTTCTACGAGCAGTACTTC
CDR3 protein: CASRRGQQVFYEQYF

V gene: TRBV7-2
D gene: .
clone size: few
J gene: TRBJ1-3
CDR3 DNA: TGTGCCAGCAGCTTGGGGCCTCCGGACACCATATATTTT
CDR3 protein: CASSLGPPDTIYF

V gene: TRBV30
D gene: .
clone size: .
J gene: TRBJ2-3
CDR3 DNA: TGTGCCTGGAGTGGTATGGCAGGGATTACAGATACGCAGTATTTT
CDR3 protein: CAWSGMAGITDTQYF

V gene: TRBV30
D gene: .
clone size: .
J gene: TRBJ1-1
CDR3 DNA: TGTGCCTGGAGTACAGGGTACGGCACTGAAGCTTTCTTT
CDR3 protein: CAWSTGYGTEAFF

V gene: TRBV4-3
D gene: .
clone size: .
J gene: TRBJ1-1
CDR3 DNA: TGCGCCAGCAGCCTACTTGTGGGGGGGTACACTGAAGCTTTCTTT
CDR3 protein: CASSLLVGGYTEAFF

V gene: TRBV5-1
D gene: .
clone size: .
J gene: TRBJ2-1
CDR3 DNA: TGCGCCAGCAGCTTAGGGGTTAGCTCCTACAATGAGCAGTTCTTC
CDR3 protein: CASSLGVSSYNEQFF

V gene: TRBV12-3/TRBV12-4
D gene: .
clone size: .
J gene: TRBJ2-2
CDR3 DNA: TGTGCCAGCAGTCTTAGCGGCGGGGAGCTGTTTTTT
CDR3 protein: CASSLSGGELFF

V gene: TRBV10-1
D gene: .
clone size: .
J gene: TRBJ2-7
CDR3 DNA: TGCGCCAGCAGTGATAGGGGAAACTACTGTTGTAGAAGCTCCTACGAGCAGTACTTC
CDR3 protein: CASSDRGNYCCRSSYEQYF

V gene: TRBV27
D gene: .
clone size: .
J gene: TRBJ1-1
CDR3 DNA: TGTGCCAGCAGTACAGGACACAAAATTGAAGCTTTCTTT
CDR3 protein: CASSTGHKIEAFF

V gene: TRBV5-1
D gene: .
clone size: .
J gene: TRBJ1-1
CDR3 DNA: TGCGCCAGCAAGTTCCAGGAGGGCAGCATGAACACTGAAGCTTTCTTT
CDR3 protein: CASKFQEGSMNTEAFF

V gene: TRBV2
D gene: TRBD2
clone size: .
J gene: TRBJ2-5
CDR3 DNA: TGTGCCAGCAAAAAGCGGGGGGGATCCCAAGAGACCCAGTACTTC
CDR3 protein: CASKKRGGSQETQYF

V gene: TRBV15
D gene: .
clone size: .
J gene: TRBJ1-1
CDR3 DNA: TGTGCCACCAGCAACAAGGAAGGGGGTACTGAAGCTTTCTTT
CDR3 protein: CATSNKEGGTEAFF

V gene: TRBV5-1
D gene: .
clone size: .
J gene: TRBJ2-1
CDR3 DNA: TGCGCCAGCAGCTTGTCGTATGCGGGCCATGAGCAGTTCTTC
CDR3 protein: CASSLSYAGHEQFF

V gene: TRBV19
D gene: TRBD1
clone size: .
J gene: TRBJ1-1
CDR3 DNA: TGTGCCAGTAGTATAATCCCGGGACAGGGGAAATCTGAAGCTTTCTTT
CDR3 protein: CASSIIPGQGKSEAFF

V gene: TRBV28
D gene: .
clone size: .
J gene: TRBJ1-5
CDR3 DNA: TGTGCCAGCAGTTTCAACAGACGCGGGCAGCCCCAGCATTTT
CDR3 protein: CASSFNRRGQPQHF

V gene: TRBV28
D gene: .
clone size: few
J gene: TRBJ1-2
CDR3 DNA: TGTGCCAGCAGTCCCGGGTATGGCTACACCTTC
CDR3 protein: CASSPGYGYTF

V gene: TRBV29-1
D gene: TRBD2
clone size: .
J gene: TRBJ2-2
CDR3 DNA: TGCAGCGCAATTAGCGGGGGTCACACCGGGGAGCTGTTTTTT
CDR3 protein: CSAISGGHTGELFF

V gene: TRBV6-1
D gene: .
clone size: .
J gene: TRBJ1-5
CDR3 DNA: TGTGCCAGCAGTTATGGAGGTGTCAATCAGCCCCAGCATTTT
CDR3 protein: CASSYGGVNQPQHF

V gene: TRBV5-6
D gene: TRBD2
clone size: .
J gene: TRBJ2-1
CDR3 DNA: TGTGCCAGCAGCGTAACTAGCGCTTACAATGAGCAGTTCTTC
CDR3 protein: CASSVTSAYNEQFF

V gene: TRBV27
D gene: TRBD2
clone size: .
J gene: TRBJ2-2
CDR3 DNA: TGTGCCAGCAGTTCCGGGACTAGCGGGAACGGGGAGCTGTTTTTT
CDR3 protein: CASSSGTSGNGELFF

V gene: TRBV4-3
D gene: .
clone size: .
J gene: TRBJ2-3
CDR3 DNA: TGCGCCAGCAGCCAAGATCCGGGAGCTCGAAGCACAGATACGCAGTATTTT
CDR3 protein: CASSQDPGARSTDTQYF

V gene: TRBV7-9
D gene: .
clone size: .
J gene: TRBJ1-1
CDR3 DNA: TGTGCCAGCAGCTCCTGGGGAGGCGTGAACACTGAAGCTTTCTTT
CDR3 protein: CASSSWGGVNTEAFF

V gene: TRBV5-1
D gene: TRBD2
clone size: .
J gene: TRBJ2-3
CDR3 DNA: TGCGCCAGCAGCTCTGGGGGGCTAGCGGGGACCACGCAGTATTTT
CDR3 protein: CASSSGGLAGTTQYF

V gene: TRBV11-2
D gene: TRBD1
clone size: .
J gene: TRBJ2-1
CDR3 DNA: TGTGCCAGCAGCTTTTCGATGGGACAGGTAAACAATGAGCAGTTCTTC
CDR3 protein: CASSFSMGQVNNEQFF